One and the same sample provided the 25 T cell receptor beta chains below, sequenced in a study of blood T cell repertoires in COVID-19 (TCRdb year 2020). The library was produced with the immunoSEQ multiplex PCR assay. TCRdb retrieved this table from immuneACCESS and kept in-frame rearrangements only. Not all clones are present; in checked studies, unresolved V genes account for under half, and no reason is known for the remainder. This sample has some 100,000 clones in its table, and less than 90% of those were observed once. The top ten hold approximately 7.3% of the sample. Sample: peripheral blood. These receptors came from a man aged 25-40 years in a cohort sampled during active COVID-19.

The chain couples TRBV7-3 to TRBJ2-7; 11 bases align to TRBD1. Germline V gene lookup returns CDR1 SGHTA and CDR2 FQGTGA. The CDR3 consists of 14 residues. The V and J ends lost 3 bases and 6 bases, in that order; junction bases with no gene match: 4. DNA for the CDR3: TGTGCCAGCAGCTTTGGACAGGGGGCTTTCGAGCAGTACTTC. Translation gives CASSFGQGAFEQYF. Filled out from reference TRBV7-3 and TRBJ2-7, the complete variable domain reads GAGVSQTPSNKVTEKGKYVELRCDPISGHTALYWYRQSLGQGPEFLIYFQGTGAADDSGLPNDRFFAVRPEGSVSTLKIQRTERGDSAVYLCASSFGQGAFEQYFGPGTRLTVT.

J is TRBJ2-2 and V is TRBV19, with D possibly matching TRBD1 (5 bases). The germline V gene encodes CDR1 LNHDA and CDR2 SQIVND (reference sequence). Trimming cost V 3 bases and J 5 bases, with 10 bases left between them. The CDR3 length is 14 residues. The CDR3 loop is CASSIQGLTGELFF. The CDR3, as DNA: TGTGCCAGTAGTATCCAGGGTCTTACCGGGGAGCTGTTTTTT.

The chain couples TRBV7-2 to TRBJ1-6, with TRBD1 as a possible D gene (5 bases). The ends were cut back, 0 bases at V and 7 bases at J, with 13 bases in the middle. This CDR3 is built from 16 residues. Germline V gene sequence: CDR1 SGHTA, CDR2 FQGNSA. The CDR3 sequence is CASSLATGRTNSPLHF. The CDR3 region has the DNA TGTGCCAGCAGCTTAGCCACAGGCCGGACGAATTCACCCCTCCACTTT.

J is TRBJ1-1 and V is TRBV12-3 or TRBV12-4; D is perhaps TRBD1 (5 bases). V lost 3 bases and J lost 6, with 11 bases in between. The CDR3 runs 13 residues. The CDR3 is CASSFSTGAEAFF. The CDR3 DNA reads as TGTGCCAGCAGTTTCTCAACGGGGGCTGAAGCTTTCTTT.

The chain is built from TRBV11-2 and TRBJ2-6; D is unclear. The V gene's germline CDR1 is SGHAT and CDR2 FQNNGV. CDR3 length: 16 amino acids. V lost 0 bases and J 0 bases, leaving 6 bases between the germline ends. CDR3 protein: CASSLERHSGANVLTF. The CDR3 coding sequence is TGTGCCAGCAGCTTAGAGCGGCACTCTGGGGCCAACGTCCTGACTTTC.

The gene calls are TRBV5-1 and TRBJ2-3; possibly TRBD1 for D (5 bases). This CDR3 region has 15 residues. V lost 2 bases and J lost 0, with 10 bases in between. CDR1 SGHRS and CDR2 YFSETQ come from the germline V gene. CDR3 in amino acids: CASSFGASSTDTQYF. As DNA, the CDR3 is TGCGCCAGCAGCTTTGGGGCCTCTAGCACAGATACGCAGTATTTT.

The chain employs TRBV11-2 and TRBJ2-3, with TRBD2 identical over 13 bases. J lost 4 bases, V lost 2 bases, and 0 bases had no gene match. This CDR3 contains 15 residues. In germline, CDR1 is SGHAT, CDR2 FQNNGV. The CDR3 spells CASSLTSGGADTQYF. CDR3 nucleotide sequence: TGTGCCAGCAGCTTAACTAGCGGGGGGGCAGATACGCAGTATTTT.

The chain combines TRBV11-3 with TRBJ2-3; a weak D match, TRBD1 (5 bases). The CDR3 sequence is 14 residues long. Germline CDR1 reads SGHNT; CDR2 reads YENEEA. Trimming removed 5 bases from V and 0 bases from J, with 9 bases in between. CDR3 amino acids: CASSLRASTDTQYF. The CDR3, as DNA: TGTGCCAGCAGCCTCAGGGCTAGCACAGATACGCAGTATTTT.

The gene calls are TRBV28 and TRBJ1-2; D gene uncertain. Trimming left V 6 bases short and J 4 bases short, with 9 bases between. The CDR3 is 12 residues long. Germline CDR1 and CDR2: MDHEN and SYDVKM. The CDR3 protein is CASSDGSYGYTF. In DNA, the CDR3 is TGTGCCAGCAGCGACGGGAGCTATGGCTACACCTTC.

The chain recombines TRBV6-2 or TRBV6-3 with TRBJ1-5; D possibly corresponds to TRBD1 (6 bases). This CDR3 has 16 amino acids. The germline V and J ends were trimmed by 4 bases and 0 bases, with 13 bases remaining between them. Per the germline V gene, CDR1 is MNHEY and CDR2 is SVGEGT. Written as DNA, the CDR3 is TGTGCCAGCAGTTTCCGGGACACATCTAGCAATCAGCCCCAGCATTTT. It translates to CASSFRDTSSNQPQHF.

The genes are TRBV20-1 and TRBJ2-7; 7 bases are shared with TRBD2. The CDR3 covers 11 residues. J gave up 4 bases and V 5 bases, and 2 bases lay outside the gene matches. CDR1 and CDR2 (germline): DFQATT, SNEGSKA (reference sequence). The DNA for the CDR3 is TGCAGTGCTGCGGGGGAGTACGAGCAGTACTTC. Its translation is CSAAGEYEQYF.

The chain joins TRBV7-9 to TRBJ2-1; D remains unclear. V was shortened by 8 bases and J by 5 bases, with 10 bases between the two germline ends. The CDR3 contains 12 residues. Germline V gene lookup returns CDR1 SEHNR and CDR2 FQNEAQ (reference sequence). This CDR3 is CASLGVDNEQFF. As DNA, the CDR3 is TGTGCCAGCCTCGGTGTTGACAATGAGCAGTTCTTC.

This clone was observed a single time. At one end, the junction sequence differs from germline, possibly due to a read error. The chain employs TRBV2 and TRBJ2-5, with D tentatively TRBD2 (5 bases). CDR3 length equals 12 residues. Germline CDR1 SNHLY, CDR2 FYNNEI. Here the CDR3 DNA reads TGTGCCAGCAGGGAAGAAGGAGGGACCCAGTACTTC. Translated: CASREEGGTQYF.

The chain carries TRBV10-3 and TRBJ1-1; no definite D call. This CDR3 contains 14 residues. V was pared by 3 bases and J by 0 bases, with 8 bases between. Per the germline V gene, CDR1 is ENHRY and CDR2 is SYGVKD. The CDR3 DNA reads TGTGCCATCAGTGACCGGGGATTGAACACTGAAGCTTTCTTT. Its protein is CAISDRGLNTEAFF.

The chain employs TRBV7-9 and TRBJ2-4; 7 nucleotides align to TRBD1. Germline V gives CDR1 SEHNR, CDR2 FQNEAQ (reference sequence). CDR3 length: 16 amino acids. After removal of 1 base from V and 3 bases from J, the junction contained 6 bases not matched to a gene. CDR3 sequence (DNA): TGTGCCAGCAGCTTAGGCCAGGGGGTCCTCAAAAACATTCAGTACTTC. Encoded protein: CASSLGQGVLKNIQYF.

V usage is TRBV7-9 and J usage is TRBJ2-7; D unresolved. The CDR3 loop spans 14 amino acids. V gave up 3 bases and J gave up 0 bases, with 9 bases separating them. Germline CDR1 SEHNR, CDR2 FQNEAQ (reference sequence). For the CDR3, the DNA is TGTGCCAGCAGCTTGGCAGGCGACTCCTACGAGCAGTACTTC. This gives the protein CASSLAGDSYEQYF.

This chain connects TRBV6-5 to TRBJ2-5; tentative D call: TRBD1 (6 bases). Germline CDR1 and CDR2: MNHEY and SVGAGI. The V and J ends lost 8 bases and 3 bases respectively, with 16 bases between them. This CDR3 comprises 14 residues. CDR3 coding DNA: TGTGCCAGCTCTGAATACAGGGCGAAAGAGACCCAGTACTTC. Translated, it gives CASSEYRAKETQYF.

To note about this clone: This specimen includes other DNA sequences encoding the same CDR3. The CDR3 DNA reads TGTGCCAGCTCATACCGGGACAGGGGCACAGATACGCAGTATTTT. It specifies CASSYRDRGTDTQYF. The rearrangement links TRBV18 to TRBJ2-3; 9 bases align to TRBD1. The CDR3 runs 15 residues. The germline gives CDR1 KGHSH, CDR2 LQKENI. V dropped 5 bases and J dropped 1; count of bases not matched to a gene: 4.

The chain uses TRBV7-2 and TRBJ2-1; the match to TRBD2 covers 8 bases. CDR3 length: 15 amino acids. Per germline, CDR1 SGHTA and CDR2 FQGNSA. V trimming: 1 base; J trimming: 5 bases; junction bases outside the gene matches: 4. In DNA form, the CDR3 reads TGTGCCAGCAGCTTAGTCGCGGGGGGACACAATGAGCAGTTCTTC. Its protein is CASSLVAGGHNEQFF. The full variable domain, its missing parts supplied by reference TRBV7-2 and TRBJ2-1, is GAGVSQSPSNKVTEKGKDVELRCDPISGHTALYWYRQSLGQGLEFLIYFQGNSAPDKSGLPSDRFSAERTGGSVSTLTIQRTQQEDSAVYLCASSLVAGGHNEQFFGPGTRLTVL.

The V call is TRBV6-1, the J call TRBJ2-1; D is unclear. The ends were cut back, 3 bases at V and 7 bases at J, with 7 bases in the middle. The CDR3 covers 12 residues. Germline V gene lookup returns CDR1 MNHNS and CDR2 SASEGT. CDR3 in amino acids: CASSDHENEQFF. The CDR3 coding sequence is TGTGCCAGCAGTGATCACGAGAATGAGCAGTTCTTC.

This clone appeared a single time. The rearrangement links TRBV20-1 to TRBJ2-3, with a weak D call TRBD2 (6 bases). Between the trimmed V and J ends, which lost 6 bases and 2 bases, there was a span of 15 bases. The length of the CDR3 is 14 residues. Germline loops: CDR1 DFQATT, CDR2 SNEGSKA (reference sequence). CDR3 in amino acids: CSASAGTVTDTQYF. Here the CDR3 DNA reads TGCAGTGCCAGTGCAGGGACTGTCACAGATACGCAGTATTTT.

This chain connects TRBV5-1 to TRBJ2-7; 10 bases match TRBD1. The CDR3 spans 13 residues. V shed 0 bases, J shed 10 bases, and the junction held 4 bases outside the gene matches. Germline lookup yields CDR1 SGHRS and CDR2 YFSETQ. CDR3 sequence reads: CASSLAGTGDQYF. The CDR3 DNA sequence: TGCGCCAGCAGCTTGGCCGGGACAGGGGACCAGTACTTC.

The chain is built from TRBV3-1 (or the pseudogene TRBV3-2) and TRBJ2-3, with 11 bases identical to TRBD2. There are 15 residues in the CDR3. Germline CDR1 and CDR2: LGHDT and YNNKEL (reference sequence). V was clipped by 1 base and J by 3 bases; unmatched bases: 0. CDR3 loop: CASSQASGGTDTQYF. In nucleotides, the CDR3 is TGTGCCAGCAGCCAAGCTAGCGGGGGGACAGATACGCAGTATTTT.

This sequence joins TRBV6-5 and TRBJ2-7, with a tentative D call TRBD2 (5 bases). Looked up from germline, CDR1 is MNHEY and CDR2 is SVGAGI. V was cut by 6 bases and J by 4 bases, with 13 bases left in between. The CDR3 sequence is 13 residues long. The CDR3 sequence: CASSSDGMYEQYF. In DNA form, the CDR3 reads TGTGCCAGCAGCTCGGACGGGATGTACGAGCAGTACTTC.

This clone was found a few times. Here the CDR3 DNA reads TGCGCCAGCAGCTTAGAGACAGGCATCTACGAGCAGTACTTC. As protein: CASSLETGIYEQYF. This chain connects TRBV5-1 to TRBJ2-7, with D tentatively TRBD1 (6 bases). Trimming removed 2 bases at V and 3 bases at J, with 12 bases between. The CDR3 spans 14 residues. CDR1 and CDR2 (germline): SGHRS, YFSETQ.